The 20 T cell receptor beta chains presented below share a single source sample, sequenced in a study of response to subunit inactivated influenza vaccine. A single record per CDR3 protein comes from TCRdb applying MiXCR to the RT-PCR reads. Of 300,000 to 350,000 distinct CDR3 sequences in the sample, 20% to 25% are singletons; the top ten hold roughly 10%. The source was PBMCs from blood, collected about 20 months after vaccination. The origin of the receptors is a man between 50 and 70 years old who received an inactivated influenza vaccine.

This clonotype was counted only a few times. V usage is TRBV7-8 and J usage is TRBJ2-7, with TRBD2 matching over 11 bases. CDR1 is SGHVS, CDR2 FQNEAQ, per germline. This CDR3 has 15 amino acids. V lost 1 base, J lost 3 bases, and 2 bases stayed unmatched. This chain's CDR3 is CASSLDTSGSYEQYF. Here the CDR3 DNA reads TGTGCCAGCAGCTTAGATACTAGCGGGAGCTACGAGCAGTACTTC.

This clonotype was seen more than once but under ten times. The chain couples TRBV29-1 to TRBJ2-1, with 9 bases that match TRBD2. The trim removed 7 bases at V and 9 bases at J, leaving 16 bases unmatched. Germline CDR1 reads SQVTM; CDR2 reads ANQGSEA. The CDR3 is 15 residues long. DNA for the CDR3: TGCAGCGCTGGGGAGCCTAGCGGGGCCCCGGGTGAGCAGTTCTTC. The encoded protein is CSAGEPSGAPGEQFF.

This clonotype was counted many times. The rearrangement links TRBV9 to TRBJ1-4, with 8 bases fitting TRBD1. Trimming took 4 bases from V and 0 from J; bases not matched to a gene: 5. This CDR3 has 16 residues. Germline V CDR1 and CDR2: SGDLS, YYNGEE. The CDR3 nucleotides read TGTGCCAGCAGCACCGGGACAGGAGCAACTAATGAAAAACTGTTTTTT. Protein: CASSTGTGATNEKLFF.

This chain connects TRBV4-3 to TRBJ2-7; TRBD2 agrees at 11 bases. Per germline, CDR1 LGHNA and CDR2 YSLEER. The length of the CDR3 is 17 residues. The V gene end was trimmed by 0 bases and the J gene end by 3 bases; junction bases not matched to a gene: 7. The CDR3 loop reads CASSQESGLAGDYEQYF. The CDR3 bases are TGCGCCAGCAGCCAAGAGAGTGGACTAGCGGGCGACTACGAGCAGTACTTC.

The rearrangement joins TRBV3-1 to TRBJ2-7; TRBD2 matches at 7 bases. Trimming took 8 bases from V and 3 from J; bases not matched to a gene: 7. The CDR3 is made up of 13 amino acids. CDR1 is LGHDT and CDR2 is YNNKEL in the germline V gene (reference sequence). This CDR3 is CASSRLASYEQYF. CDR3 in DNA: TGTGCCAGCTCGAGACTAGCTAGCTACGAGCAGTACTTC.

The chain links TRBV7-2 to TRBJ2-7; D unclear. The CDR3 spans 14 residues. Trimming shortened V by 1 base and J by 0 bases, and 7 bases separated the two germline ends. Germline V lookup: CDR1 SGHTA, CDR2 FQGNSA. This CDR3 is CASSLGVTSYEQYF. The CDR3 DNA sequence: TGTGCCAGCAGCTTAGGGGTCACCTCCTACGAGCAGTACTTC.

J is TRBJ2-1 and V is TRBV7-8; D call uncertain. The CDR3 totals 15 residues. V shed 3 bases and J shed 5 bases, with 14 bases lying between them. Looked up from germline, CDR1 is SGHVS and CDR2 is FQNEAQ. CDR3: CASSFRSSRDNEQFF. For the CDR3, the DNA is TGTGCCAGCAGCTTTAGAAGCTCGCGTGACAATGAGCAGTTCTTC.

This clonotype was picked up many times. The chain employs TRBV5-1 and TRBJ1-5; D uncertain. Looked up from germline, CDR1 is SGHRS and CDR2 is YFSETQ. This CDR3 has 15 residues. The V gene lost 0 bases and the J gene lost 1 base, with 8 bases spanning the gap. CDR3 DNA: TGCGCCAGCAGCTTGGCCCTGGGGAGCAATCAGCCCCAGCATTTT. Residues: CASSLALGSNQPQHF.

The chain carries TRBV3-1 and TRBJ2-7, with D unclear. This CDR3 has 14 amino acids. Deletions cut 1 base from V and 3 bases from J, with 10 bases between. Germline values: CDR1 LGHDT, CDR2 YNNKEL (reference sequence). For the CDR3, the DNA is TGTGCCAGCAGCCAAGTCGTCAACCACTACGAGCAGTACTTC. This encodes CASSQVVNHYEQYF.

This chain links TRBV21-1 with TRBJ2-4; TRBD1, the table's D call, lacks a check against the DNA. TRBV21-1 is listed as a pseudogene. CDR3 length: 17 amino acids. CDR3 sequence (DNA): TGTGCCAGCAGCAAAGTTACGAGAGGACTGGGCAAAAACATTCAGTACTTC. Translation: CASSKVTRGLGKNIQYF.

This clonotype came up a few times. The chain uses TRBV30 and TRBJ1-3; a weak D match, TRBD1 (5 bases). The ends were cut back, 4 bases at V and 2 bases at J, with 9 bases in the middle. Per the germline V gene, CDR1 is GTSNPN and CDR2 is SVGIG (reference sequence). The CDR3 is 13 amino acids. The CDR3 bases are TGTGCCTGGATGGGACCTCCTGGAAACACCATATATTTT. Amino acids: CAWMGPPGNTIYF.

This clonotype appeared a few times. The chain employs TRBV5-1 and TRBJ2-3; 10 bases are a match to TRBD2. Germline V gene lookup returns CDR1 SGHRS and CDR2 YFSETQ. There are 17 residues in the CDR3. V shed 0 bases and J 5 bases; nucleotides not matched to a gene: 9. The CDR3 DNA sequence: TGCGCCAGCAGCTTGGGCTCTACTAGCGGGAACAAAGATACGCAGTATTTT. Translation: CASSLGSTSGNKDTQYF.

The chain recombines TRBV28 with TRBJ2-7, with D perhaps matching TRBD2 (5 bases). The CDR3 is 15 residues long. CDR1 is MDHEN, CDR2 SYDVKM, per germline. The V and J ends lost 4 bases and 0 bases respectively, with 13 bases between them. The CDR3 here is CASSSGKGSSYEQYF. CDR3 nucleotides: TGTGCCAGCAGTTCCGGGAAGGGCTCCTCCTACGAGCAGTACTTC.

CDR3 sequence: CASSYEVLTGELFF. CDR3 in DNA: TGTGCCAGCAGTTACGAAGTTCTTACCGGGGAGCTGTTTTTT. This chain joins TRBV6-5 and TRBJ2-2; D not certain. The germline V gene has CDR1 MNHEY and CDR2 SVGAGI. CDR3 length: 14 amino acids. V was shortened by 2 bases and J by 5 bases, with 9 bases between the two germline ends.

This clonotype was counted between two and nine times. The gene calls are TRBV19 and TRBJ2-1; 8 bases map to TRBD1. From germline, CDR1 is LNHDA and CDR2 SQIVND (reference sequence). The trim removed 4 bases at V and 9 bases at J, leaving 8 bases unmatched. The CDR3 covers 14 residues. DNA for the CDR3: TGTGCCAGTAGTACGTCAGGGGGCTGGAGTGAGCAGTTCTTC. Its translation is CASSTSGGWSEQFF.

This CDR3 reads CASSLQGAGNNEQFF. In DNA, the CDR3 is TGCGCCAGCAGCCTGCAGGGGGCGGGTAACAATGAGCAGTTCTTC. The rearrangement uses TRBV5-1 and TRBJ2-1; 8 nucleotides line up with TRBD1. Looked up from germline, CDR1 is SGHRS and CDR2 is YFSETQ. This CDR3 spans 15 amino acids. With V trimmed by 4 bases and J by 5 bases, 8 bases remained unmatched.

This clonotype was seen a handful of times. The rearrangement links TRBV3-1 to TRBJ2-5; TRBD1 or TRBD2 may be the D gene (5 bases each). Germline-derived CDR1 and CDR2 are LGHDT and YNNKEL (reference sequence). The V gene lost 4 bases and the J gene lost 8 bases, with 14 bases spanning the gap. The CDR3 consists of 13 residues. The DNA of the CDR3 is TGTGCCAGCAGCCTCGGGACCCAAGGTACCCAGTACTTC. It encodes CASSLGTQGTQYF.

This clonotype was picked up a small number of times. The chain combines TRBV7-8 with TRBJ2-2; TRBD1 or TRBD2 may be the D gene (6 bases each). The V end lost 2 bases, the J end lost 4 bases, and 8 bases lay between the germline ends. In germline, CDR1 is SGHVS, CDR2 FQNEAQ. CDR3 length: 14 residues. The chain's CDR3 is CASSLRGATGELFF. CDR3 in DNA: TGTGCCAGCAGCTTAAGGGGGGCCACCGGGGAGCTGTTTTTT.

This chain joins TRBV3-1 and TRBJ2-3; D tentatively fits TRBD1 or TRBD2 (5 bases each). The CDR3 contains 15 residues. The germline V gene encodes CDR1 LGHDT and CDR2 YNNKEL (reference sequence). V dropped 5 bases and J dropped 2 bases, with 14 bases sitting between them. This CDR3 is CASSTQVGTTDTQYF. CDR3 nucleotides: TGTGCCAGCAGCACACAAGTCGGGACCACAGATACGCAGTATTTT.

In nucleotides, the CDR3 is TGTGCCAGCACCCTCGGGCGCCATAGCAATCAGCCCCAGCATTTT. As protein: CASTLGRHSNQPQHF. This chain uses TRBV28 with TRBJ1-5; no clear D gene. The CDR3 extends over 15 amino acids. Looked up from germline, CDR1 is MDHEN and CDR2 is SYDVKM. Trimming stripped 7 bases from V and 0 bases from J, with 13 bases between.